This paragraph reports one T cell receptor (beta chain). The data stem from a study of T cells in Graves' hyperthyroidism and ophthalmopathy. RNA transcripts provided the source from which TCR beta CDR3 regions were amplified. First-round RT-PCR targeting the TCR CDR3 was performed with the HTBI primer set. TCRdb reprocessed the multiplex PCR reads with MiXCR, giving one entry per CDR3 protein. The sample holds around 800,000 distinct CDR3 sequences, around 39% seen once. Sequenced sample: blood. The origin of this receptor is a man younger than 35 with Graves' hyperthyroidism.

The CDR3 nucleotides read TGTGCCAGCAGTTACTTTGGACTAGCGGGAGACCCCGGGGAGCTGTTTTTT. The encoded protein is CASSYFGLAGDPGELFF. The V and J genes are TRBV2 and TRBJ2-2; 13 nucleotides line up with TRBD2. Trimming at V came to 5 bases and at J to 6 bases, leaving 9 bases not matched to a gene. Germline-derived CDR1 and CDR2 are SNHLY and FYNNEI. The CDR3 extends over 17 amino acids.